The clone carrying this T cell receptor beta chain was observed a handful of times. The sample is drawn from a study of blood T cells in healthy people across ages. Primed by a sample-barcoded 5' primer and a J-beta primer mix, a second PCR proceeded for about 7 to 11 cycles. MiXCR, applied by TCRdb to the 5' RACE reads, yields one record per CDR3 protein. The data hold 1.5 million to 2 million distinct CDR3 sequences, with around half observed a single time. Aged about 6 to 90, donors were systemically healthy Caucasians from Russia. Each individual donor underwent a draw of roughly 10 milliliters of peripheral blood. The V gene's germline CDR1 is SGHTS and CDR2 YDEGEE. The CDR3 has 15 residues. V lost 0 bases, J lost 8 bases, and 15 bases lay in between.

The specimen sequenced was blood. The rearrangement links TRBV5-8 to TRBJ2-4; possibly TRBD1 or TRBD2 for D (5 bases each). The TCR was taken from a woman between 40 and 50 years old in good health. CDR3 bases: TGTGCCAGCAGCTTGGCCAGGGAGCCGTTCGACATTCAGTACTTC. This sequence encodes CASSLAREPFDIQYF.